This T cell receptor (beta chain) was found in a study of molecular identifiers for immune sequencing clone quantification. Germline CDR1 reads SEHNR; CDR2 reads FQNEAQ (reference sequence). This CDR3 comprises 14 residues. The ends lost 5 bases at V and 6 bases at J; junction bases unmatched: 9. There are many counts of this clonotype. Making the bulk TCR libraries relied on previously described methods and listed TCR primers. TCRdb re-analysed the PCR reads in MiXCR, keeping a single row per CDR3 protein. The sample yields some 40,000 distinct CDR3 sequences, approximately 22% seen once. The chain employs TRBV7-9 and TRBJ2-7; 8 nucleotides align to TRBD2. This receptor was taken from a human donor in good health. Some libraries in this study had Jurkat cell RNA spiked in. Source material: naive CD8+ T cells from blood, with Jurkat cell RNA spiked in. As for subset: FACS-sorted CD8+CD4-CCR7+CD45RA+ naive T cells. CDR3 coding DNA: TGTGCCAGCAGCCCCGGGGGGGGGGGCATCGAGCAGTACTTC. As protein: CASSPGGGGIEQYF.